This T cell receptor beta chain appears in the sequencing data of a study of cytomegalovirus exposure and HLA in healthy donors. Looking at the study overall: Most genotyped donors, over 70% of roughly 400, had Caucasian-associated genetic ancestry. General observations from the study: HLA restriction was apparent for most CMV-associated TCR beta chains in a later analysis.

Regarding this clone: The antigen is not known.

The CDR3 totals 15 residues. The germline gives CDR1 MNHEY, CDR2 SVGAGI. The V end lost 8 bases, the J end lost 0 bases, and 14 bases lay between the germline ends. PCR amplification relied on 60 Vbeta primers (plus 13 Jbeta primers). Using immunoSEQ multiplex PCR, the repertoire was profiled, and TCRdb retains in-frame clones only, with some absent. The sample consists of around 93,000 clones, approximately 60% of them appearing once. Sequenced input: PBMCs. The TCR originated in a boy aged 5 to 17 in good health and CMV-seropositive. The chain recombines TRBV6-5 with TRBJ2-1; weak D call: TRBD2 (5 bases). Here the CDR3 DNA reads TGTGCCAGCCGAAGCGGAGATCGCTCCTACAATGAGCAGTTCTTC. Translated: CASRSGDRSYNEQFF.